These 24 T cell receptor beta chains originate from one sample sequenced in a study of blood T cell repertoires in COVID-19. Here immunoSEQ multiplex PCR was the method, and the copy in TCRdb shows in-frame clones only, minus some. Seen here are some 210,000 clones, under 90% observed once, and the top ten hold less than 7.5%. Source material: peripheral blood. The origin of the receptors is a man between 60 and 70 years old who had recovered from COVID-19.

The chain links TRBV7-9 to TRBJ2-5, with 8 bases lining up with TRBD2. Germline CDR1 is SEHNR and CDR2 is FQNEAQ (reference sequence). The V and J ends lost 6 bases and 5 bases, in that order; junction bases with no gene match: 8. This CDR3 region has 14 residues. CDR3 sequence reads: CASSIGLAGETQYF. CDR3 DNA: TGTGCCAGCAGTATCGGACTAGCAGGGGAGACCCAGTACTTC.

The chain recombines TRBV10-3 with TRBJ1-3, with D maybe TRBD1 (6 bases). Germline loops: CDR1 ENHRY, CDR2 SYGVKD. Between the trimmed V and J ends, which lost 0 bases and 4 bases, there was a span of 7 bases. This CDR3 region has 14 residues. This chain's CDR3 is CAISESRGGNTIYF. Written as DNA, the CDR3 is TGTGCCATCAGTGAGTCCAGGGGAGGAAACACCATATATTTT.

This chain uses TRBV7-9 with TRBJ2-2, with 8 bases that match TRBD1. This CDR3 is 15 amino acids long. The germline gives CDR1 SEHNR, CDR2 FQNEAQ (reference sequence). V was clipped by 5 bases and J by 3 bases; unmatched bases: 5. The CDR3 protein is CASSPRTGYTGELFF. The CDR3 DNA follows: TGTGCCAGCAGCCCCAGGACAGGGTACACCGGGGAGCTGTTTTTT.

Notes on this clone: Other DNA sequences from this sample encode an identical CDR3 as well. The chain joins TRBV30 to TRBJ1-2; D remains unclear. This CDR3 contains 13 residues. The V gene's germline CDR1 is GTSNPN and CDR2 SVGIG (reference sequence). The ends were cut back, 0 bases at V and 2 bases at J, with 7 bases in the middle. CDR3 loop: CAWSVPRNYGYTF. CDR3 bases: TGTGCCTGGAGTGTACCACGGAACTATGGCTACACCTTC.

The gene calls are TRBV5-8 and TRBJ2-5; D not certain. Germline CDR1 SGHTS, CDR2 YDEGEE. The V end lost 0 bases, the J end lost 5 bases, and 14 bases lay between the germline ends. This CDR3 has 15 amino acids. The DNA for the CDR3 is TGTGCCAGCAGCTTGGCCCGAGGTATGCTGGAGACCCAGTACTTC. Residues: CASSLARGMLETQYF. The variable domain in full, completed from reference TRBV5-8 and TRBJ2-5, reads EAGVTQSPTHLIKTRGQQATLRCSPISGHTSVYWYQQALGLGLQFLLWYDEGEERNRGNFPPRFSGRQFPNYSSELNVNALELEDSALYLCASSLARGMLETQYFGPGTRLLVL.

The chain recombines TRBV24-1 with TRBJ2-1, with 7 positions matching TRBD2. The V gene's germline CDR1 is KGHDR and CDR2 SFDVKD. With V trimmed by 3 bases and J by 9 bases, 13 bases remained unmatched. The CDR3 is made up of 16 amino acids. CDR3 sequence reads: CATSDPGGLGVSEQFF. In nucleotides, the CDR3 is TGTGCCACCAGTGATCCGGGTGGACTAGGTGTATCTGAGCAGTTCTTC.

This clone was detected only once. The chain uses TRBV7-9 and TRBJ1-6; TRBD1 matches at 9 bases. V was pared by 5 bases and J by 5 bases, with 4 bases of the junction left unmatched. The CDR3 consists of 15 residues. Germline V gives CDR1 SEHNR, CDR2 FQNEAQ (reference sequence). The CDR3 sequence: CASSPRQGDNSPLHF. The CDR3 region has the DNA TGTGCCAGCAGCCCACGACAGGGGGATAATTCACCCCTCCACTTT.

The table lists this clone with a few counts. This sequence joins TRBV6-1 and TRBJ1-6; D uncertain. V was cut by 1 base and J by 0 bases, with 7 bases left in between. This CDR3 comprises 16 residues. CDR1 is MNHNS and CDR2 is SASEGT in the germline V gene. The CDR3 here is CASSEDSYSYNSPLHF. The CDR3 DNA follows: TGTGCCAGCAGTGAAGACAGCTACTCCTATAATTCACCCCTCCACTTT.

The rearrangement links TRBV9 to TRBJ2-3, with TRBD1 matching 7 bases. V lost 3 bases and J lost 0; bases outside the gene matches: 7. CDR1 SGDLS and CDR2 YYNGEE come from the germline V gene. CDR3 length equals 16 residues. The CDR3 DNA reads TGTGCCAGCAGCGCCAACCCGACAGGGAGCACAGATACGCAGTATTTT. Amino acid sequence: CASSANPTGSTDTQYF.

V gene TRBV24-1 combines with J gene TRBJ2-2, with D possibly matching TRBD1 (6 bases). CDR1 is KGHDR and CDR2 is SFDVKD in the germline V gene. The V gene lost 5 bases and the J gene lost 1 base, with 13 bases spanning the gap. The CDR3 consists of 16 residues. CDR3 protein: CATSGTGTRNTGELFF. As DNA, the CDR3 is TGTGCCACCAGTGGCACCGGGACACGGAACACCGGGGAGCTGTTTTTT.

The V and J genes are TRBV5-5 and TRBJ2-3, with 10 bases fitting TRBD1. Unmatched junction bases numbered 2, after V lost 4 bases and J lost 3 bases. Looked up from germline, CDR1 is SGHKS and CDR2 is YYEKEE (reference sequence). This CDR3 is built from 14 residues. The CDR3: CASSRQGATDTQYF. The DNA of the CDR3 is TGTGCCAGCAGCCGACAGGGGGCGACAGATACGCAGTATTTT.

This clone was observed once. In DNA, the CDR3 is TGTGCCATCAGTGAGTCTGCAGGGCCCAATAGCAATCAGCCCCAGCATTTT. This encodes CAISESAGPNSNQPQHF. This rearrangement joins TRBV10-3 to TRBJ1-5; TRBD1 is a possible D gene (5 bases). Trimming pared 0 bases from V and 0 bases from J, leaving 12 bases between. The CDR3 covers 17 residues. Germline CDR1 is ENHRY and CDR2 is SYGVKD.

The chain employs TRBV5-1 and TRBJ1-2; TRBD1 matches at 10 bases. This CDR3 comprises 15 residues. Germline assignment: CDR1 SGHRS and CDR2 YFSETQ. With 0 bases clipped from V and 7 bases from J, the junction kept 6 bases outside the gene matches. The CDR3: CASSLVPGTGVGYTF. CDR3 sequence (DNA): TGCGCCAGCAGCTTGGTCCCCGGGACAGGGGTTGGCTACACCTTC.

The chain combines TRBV5-1 with TRBJ1-6; 10 nucleotides align to TRBD1. The CDR3 extends over 14 amino acids. The V gene's germline CDR1 is SGHRS and CDR2 YFSETQ. V was pared by 4 bases and J by 15 bases, with 10 bases of the junction left unmatched. The CDR3 reads CASSPGTGAIHLHF. CDR3 in DNA: TGCGCCAGCAGCCCCGGGACAGGGGCAATCCACCTCCACTTT. The full variable domain, with the rest looked up from reference TRBV5-1 and TRBJ1-6, is KAGVTQTPRYLIKTRGQQVTLSCSPISGHRSVSWYQQTPGQGLQFLFEYFSETQRNKGNFPGRFSGRQFSNSRSEMNVSTLELGDSALYLCASSPGTGAIHLHFGNGTRLTVT.

The genes are TRBV5-4 and TRBJ2-5; TRBD2 agrees at 9 bases. Germline V gene data show CDR1 as SGHNT and CDR2 as YYREEE (reference sequence). V dropped 2 bases and J dropped 5; count of bases not matched to a gene: 10. The CDR3 is made up of 16 amino acids. The CDR3 protein is CASSFGGGRAGETQYF. The CDR3 coding sequence is TGTGCCAGCAGCTTCGGAGGCGGGAGGGCCGGGGAGACCCAGTACTTC.

As regards this clone: The same CDR3 is also encoded by other DNA sequences in this sample. This sequence joins TRBV5-6 and TRBJ2-5, with TRBD2 identical over 10 bases. The CDR3 length is 13 residues. Per germline, CDR1 SGHDT and CDR2 YYEEEE. V lost 2 bases, J lost 5 bases, and 0 bases stayed unmatched. The CDR3 region is CASSLAGGETQYF. The CDR3, as DNA: TGTGCCAGCAGCTTAGCGGGAGGGGAGACCCAGTACTTC.

J is TRBJ2-3 and V is TRBV7-3, with TRBD2 matching 10 bases. The CDR3 totals 14 residues. Losses at the gene ends were 3 bases for V and 5 bases for J; bases not matched to a gene: 2. Germline assignment: CDR1 SGHTA and CDR2 FQGTGA. CDR3 DNA: TGTGCCAGCAGCTTGGGACTAGCGCAAGATACGCAGTATTTT. Residues: CASSLGLAQDTQYF.

The chain uses TRBV27 and TRBJ2-2; D unclear. Per the germline V gene, CDR1 is MNHEY and CDR2 is SMNVEV (reference sequence). The V end lost 6 bases, the J end lost 2 bases, and 10 bases lay between the germline ends. The CDR3 length is 14 residues. For the CDR3, the DNA is TGTGCCAGCAGCCTGTGGAGAAACACCGGGGAGCTGTTTTTT. This codes for CASSLWRNTGELFF.

The V and J genes are TRBV3-1 (or the pseudogene TRBV3-2) and TRBJ2-5; 8 bases fit TRBD2. CDR1 and CDR2 from the germline V gene are LGHDT and YNNKEL (reference sequence). V lost 7 bases to trimming and J lost 13 bases; unmatched junction nucleotides: 14. The CDR3 has 13 residues. CDR3 region: CASNLGGARDRYF. CDR3 in DNA: TGTGCCAGCAACCTCGGGGGGGCGCGTGATCGGTACTTC.

The chain is built from TRBV3-1 (or the pseudogene TRBV3-2) and TRBJ2-1, with TRBD2 matching over 8 bases. V was clipped by 3 bases and J by 9 bases; unmatched bases: 7. Germline CDR1 LGHDT, CDR2 YNNKEL (reference sequence). The CDR3 spans 14 residues. The CDR3 spells CASSHSGGLLEQFF. The CDR3 nucleotides are TGTGCCAGCAGCCATTCGGGGGGGCTTCTTGAGCAGTTCTTC.

The CDR3 loop reads CASSQEPGLAGESYNEQFF. DNA of the CDR3: TGCGCCAGCAGCCAAGAACCGGGACTAGCGGGGGAATCCTACAATGAGCAGTTCTTC. This chain links TRBV4-1 with TRBJ2-1, with TRBD2 identical over 14 bases. Germline V gene lookup returns CDR1 MGHRA and CDR2 YSYEKL. This CDR3 is built from 19 residues. V trimming: 0 bases; J trimming: 1 base; junction bases outside the gene matches: 5.

This chain joins TRBV28 and TRBJ2-6, with 8 bases identical to TRBD1. The CDR3 spans 18 residues. The J segment lost 4 bases and the V segment lost 5 bases, leaving 13 bases of the junction unmatched. Per germline, CDR1 MDHEN and CDR2 SYDVKM. Here the CDR3 reads CASSIPGTGGVGANVLTF. For the CDR3, the DNA is TGTGCCAGCAGTATACCCGGGACAGGCGGTGTAGGGGCCAACGTCCTGACTTTC.

This clone has just a few counts. The chain employs TRBV9 and TRBJ1-1; 9 nucleotides align to TRBD1. The V gene's germline CDR1 is SGDLS and CDR2 YYNGEE. The CDR3 extends over 15 amino acids. Losses at the gene ends were 3 bases for V and 1 base for J; bases not matched to a gene: 4. The chain's CDR3 is CASSGQGGTNTEAFF. CDR3 bases: TGTGCCAGCAGCGGACAGGGGGGCACGAACACTGAAGCTTTCTTT. The complete variable domain, with remaining parts taken from reference TRBV9 and TRBJ1-1, reads DSGVTQTPKHLITATGQRVTLRCSPRSGDLSVYWYQQSLDQGLQFLIQYYNGEERAKGNILERFSAQQFPDLHSELNLSSLELGDSALYFCASSGQGGTNTEAFFGQGTRLTVV.

This chain links TRBV28 with TRBJ1-1, with 7 positions matching TRBD1. CDR3 size: 13 residues. The germline CDR1 and CDR2 sequences are MDHEN and SYDVKM. In DNA, the CDR3 is TGTGCTTCCATGAAAAGACAGGGCTTCGGAGCTTTCTTT. As protein: CASMKRQGFGAFF.